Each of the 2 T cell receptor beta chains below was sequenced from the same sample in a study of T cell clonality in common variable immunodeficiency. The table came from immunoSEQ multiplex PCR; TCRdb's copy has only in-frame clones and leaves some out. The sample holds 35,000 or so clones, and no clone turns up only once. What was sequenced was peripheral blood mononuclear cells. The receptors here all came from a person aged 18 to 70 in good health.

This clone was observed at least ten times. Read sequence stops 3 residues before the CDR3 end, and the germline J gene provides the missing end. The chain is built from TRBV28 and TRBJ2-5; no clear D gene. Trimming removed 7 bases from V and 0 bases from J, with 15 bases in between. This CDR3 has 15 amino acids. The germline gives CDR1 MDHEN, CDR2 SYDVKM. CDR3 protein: CASTSPLKYQETQYF. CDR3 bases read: TGTGCCAGCACTTCACCACTGAAGTACCAAGAGACC.

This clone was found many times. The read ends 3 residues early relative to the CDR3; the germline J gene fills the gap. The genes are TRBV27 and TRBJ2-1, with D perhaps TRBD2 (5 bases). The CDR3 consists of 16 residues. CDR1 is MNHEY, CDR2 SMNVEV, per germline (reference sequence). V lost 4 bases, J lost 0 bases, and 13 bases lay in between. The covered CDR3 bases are TGTGCCAGCAGTTCGGGTAAGCGGAGCTCCTACAATGAG. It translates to CASSSGKRSSYNE. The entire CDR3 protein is CASSSGKRSSYNEQFF.